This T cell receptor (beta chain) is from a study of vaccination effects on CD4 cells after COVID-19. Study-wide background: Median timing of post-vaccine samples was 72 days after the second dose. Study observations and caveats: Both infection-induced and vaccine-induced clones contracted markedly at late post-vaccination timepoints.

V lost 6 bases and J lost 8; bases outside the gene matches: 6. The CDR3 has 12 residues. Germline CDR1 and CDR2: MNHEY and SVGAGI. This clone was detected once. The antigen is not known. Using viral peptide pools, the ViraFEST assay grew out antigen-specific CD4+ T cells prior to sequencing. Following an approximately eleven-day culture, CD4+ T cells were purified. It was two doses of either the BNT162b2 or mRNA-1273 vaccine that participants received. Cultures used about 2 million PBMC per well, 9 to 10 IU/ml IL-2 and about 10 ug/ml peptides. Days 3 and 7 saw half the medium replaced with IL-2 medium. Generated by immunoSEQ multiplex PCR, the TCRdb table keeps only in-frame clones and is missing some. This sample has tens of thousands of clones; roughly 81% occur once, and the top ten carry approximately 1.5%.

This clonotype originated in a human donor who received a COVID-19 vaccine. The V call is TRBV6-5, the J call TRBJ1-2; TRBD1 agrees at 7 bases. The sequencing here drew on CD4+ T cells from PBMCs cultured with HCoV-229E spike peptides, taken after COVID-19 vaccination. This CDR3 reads CASSDRAWGYTF. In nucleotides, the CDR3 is TGTGCCAGCAGCGACAGGGCCTGGGGCTACACCTTC.